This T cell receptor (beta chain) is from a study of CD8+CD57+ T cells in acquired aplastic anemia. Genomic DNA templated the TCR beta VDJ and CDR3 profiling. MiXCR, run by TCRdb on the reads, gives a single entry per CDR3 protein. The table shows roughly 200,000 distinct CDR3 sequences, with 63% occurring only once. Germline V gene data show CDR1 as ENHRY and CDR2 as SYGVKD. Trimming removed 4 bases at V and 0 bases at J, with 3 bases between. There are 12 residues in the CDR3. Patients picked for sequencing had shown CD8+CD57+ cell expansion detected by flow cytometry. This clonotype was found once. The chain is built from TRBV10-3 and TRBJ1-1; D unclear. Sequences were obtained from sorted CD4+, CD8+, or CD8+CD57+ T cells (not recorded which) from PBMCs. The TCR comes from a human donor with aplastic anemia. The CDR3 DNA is TGTGCCATCAGTGCATTGAACACTGAAGCTTTCTTT. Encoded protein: CAISALNTEAFF.